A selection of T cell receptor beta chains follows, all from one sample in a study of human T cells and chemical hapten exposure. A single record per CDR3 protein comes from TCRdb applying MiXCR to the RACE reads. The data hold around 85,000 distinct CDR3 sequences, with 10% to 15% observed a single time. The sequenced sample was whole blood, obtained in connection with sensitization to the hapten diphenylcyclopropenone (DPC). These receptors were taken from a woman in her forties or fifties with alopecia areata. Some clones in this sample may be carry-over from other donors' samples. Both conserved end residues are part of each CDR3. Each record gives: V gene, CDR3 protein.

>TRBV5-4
CASRAGTGREKHTDTQYF
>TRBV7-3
CASSQGLNQPQHF
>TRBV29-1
CSVSGHNEKLFF
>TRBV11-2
CASSSGTSNTQYF
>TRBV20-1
CSARLAFNEQFF
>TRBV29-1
CSVTSGSLTGELFF
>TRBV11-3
CASSLGDSEQYF
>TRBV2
CASSEDRTSPDF
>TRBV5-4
CASSFPGRALNEQFF
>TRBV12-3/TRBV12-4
CASSLRATGEIYEQYF
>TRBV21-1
CASTKGPPDEQYF
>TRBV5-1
CASSRQTGLETQYF
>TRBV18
CASSPRTGTDHNEQFF
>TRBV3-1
CASSQDFSGTQYF
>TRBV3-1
CASARAAGRNEQFF
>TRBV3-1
CASSQELASSYEQYF
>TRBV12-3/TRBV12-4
CASSPLSGAKNIQYF
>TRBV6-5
CASSQRAGSVGDTQYF
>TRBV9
CASSVGQINEKLFF
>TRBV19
CASSIDLTSGRLAEQFF
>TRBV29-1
CSVGWGGQGLPGANVLTF
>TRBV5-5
CASSILSRTRNTEAFF
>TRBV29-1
CSVGGQTETQYF
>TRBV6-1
CASRETFAYNEQFF
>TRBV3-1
CASSPGTGQEAFF
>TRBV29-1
CSVGDINSPLHF
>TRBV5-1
CASSLSRRLAGAGANVLTF
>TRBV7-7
CASSWGLAGQETQYF
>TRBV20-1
CSARRYQGDLQPQHF
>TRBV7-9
CASSFTGTGVKNIQYF
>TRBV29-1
CSVRPGTGMNTEAFF